This entry lists 18 T cell receptor beta chains sequenced from one sample in a study of regulatory T cells in long-lasting Graves disease. The time point denotes: newly diagnosed GD, antithyroid drugs for less than 3 months. PBMC RNA served as the TCR library source. In building TCR beta libraries, iRepertoire HTBI primers were used together with Arm-PCR of CDR3 regions. Each CDR3 protein gets one entry after TCRdb re-called the multiplex PCR reads with MiXCR. This table holds roughly 610,000 distinct CDR3 sequences, more than 15% found once. These sequences were also reported in another study, on T cells in Graves' hyperthyroidism and ophthalmopathy.

Specimen: peripheral blood mononuclear cells (PBMCs), collected at new diagnosis, from a patient treated with antithyroid drugs. These receptors were taken from a man younger than 35 with Graves disease.

V usage is TRBV5-1 and J usage is TRBJ2-1, with D possibly matching TRBD2 (5 bases). CDR3 size: 14 residues. V was pared by 4 bases and J by 0 bases, with 8 bases between. CDR1 is SGHRS, CDR2 YFSETQ, per germline. CDR3 DNA sequence: TGCGCCAGCAGCGAGCGGAGCTCCTACAATGAGCAGTTCTTC. Translated: CASSERSSYNEQFF.

In its sample, this clonotype was seen a few times. The chain is built from TRBV6-2 or TRBV6-3 and TRBJ1-1, with TRBD1 matching over 8 bases. Germline CDR1 and CDR2: MNHEY and SVGEGT. The CDR3 sequence is 15 residues long. The V and J ends lost 6 bases and 11 bases, in that order; junction bases with no gene match: 17. CDR3: CASSPTNRQGTGAFF. DNA for the CDR3: TGTGCCAGCAGCCCTACTAACAGACAGGGGACTGGGGCTTTCTTT.

This clonotype came up many times. The gene calls are TRBV11-2 and TRBJ2-1; possibly TRBD2 for D (5 bases). The germline V gene encodes CDR1 SGHAT and CDR2 FQNNGV. Trimming took off 0 bases at V and 4 bases at J, with 16 bases between the two ends. CDR3 length: 17 amino acids. CDR3 sequence (DNA): TGTGCCAGCAGCTTAGATGGTTCGGGAACTGGGTACAATGAGCAGTTCTTC. Translating it yields CASSLDGSGTGYNEQFF.

As for this clonotype: This clone may be a read error of a much larger clone one base away. CDR3 sequence (DNA): TGTGCCAGCAGTTTTAGCCAGGGGCACTACGAGCAGTTCTTC. Encoded protein: CASSFSQGHYEQFF. The rearrangement links TRBV27 to TRBJ2-1; TRBD1 is a possible D gene (6 bases). CDR3 length: 14 amino acids. Looked up from germline, CDR1 is MNHEY and CDR2 is SMNVEV (reference sequence). Trimming shortened V by 3 bases and J by 10 bases, and 16 bases separated the two germline ends.

This clonotype was seen ten or more times. The V gene is TRBV20-1, the J gene TRBJ2-3, with 7 bases matching TRBD2. V was clipped by 3 bases and J by 3 bases; unmatched bases: 9. Germline V gene data show CDR1 as DFQATT and CDR2 as SNEGSKA (reference sequence). The CDR3 is 15 residues long. CDR3 in amino acids: CSARGGEGGTDTQYF. As DNA, the CDR3 is TGCAGTGCTAGGGGGGGGGAGGGTGGAACAGATACGCAGTATTTT.

This clonotype was picked up a small number of times. The chain links TRBV2 to TRBJ2-3, with TRBD1 as a possible D gene (6 bases). This CDR3 contains 12 residues. CDR1 and CDR2 from the germline V gene are SNHLY and FYNNEI. The V end lost 8 bases, the J end lost 4 bases, and 10 bases lay between the germline ends. CDR3 DNA: TGTGCCAGCCGCAGGGGTTCAGATACGCAGTATTTT. Protein product: CASRRGSDTQYF.

Comments on this clonotype: The conserved final phenylalanine or tryptophan is absent from the CDR3, which likely points to a read error. The gene calls are TRBV28 and TRBJ2-5; D not resolved. Between the trimmed V and J ends, which lost 2 bases and 2 bases, there was a span of 6 bases. The CDR3 has 13 residues. The germline gives CDR1 MDHEN, CDR2 SYDVKM. The DNA of the CDR3 is TGTGCCAGCAGTTTAACCAGTCAAGAGACCCAGTACCTC. It specifies CASSLTSQETQYL.

In its sample, this clonotype was seen many times. The rearrangement links TRBV11-2 to TRBJ2-1; 14 bases are a match to TRBD2. The V gene's germline CDR1 is SGHAT and CDR2 FQNNGV. The V gene end was trimmed by 5 bases and the J gene end by 6 bases; junction bases not matched to a gene: 3. The CDR3 spans 15 residues. As DNA, the CDR3 is TGTGCCAGCAGCACGACTAGCGGGAGGGTCAATGAGCAGTTCTTC. Protein product: CASSTTSGRVNEQFF.

This clonotype appeared many times. The chain combines TRBV6-1 with TRBJ2-2; either TRBD1 or TRBD2 may fit D (5 bases each). This CDR3 is built from 14 residues. Between the trimmed V and J ends, which lost 11 bases and 2 bases, there was a span of 15 bases. CDR1 is MNHNS and CDR2 is SASEGT in the germline V gene. CDR3 nucleotide sequence: TGTGCCGGGGCCGTGGACTTAAACACCGGGGAGCTGTTTTTT. This gives the protein CAGAVDLNTGELFF.

The chain links TRBV30 to TRBJ2-5; 10 bases are shared with TRBD1. V shed 1 base, J shed 4 bases, and the junction held 6 bases outside the gene matches. The CDR3 has 15 amino acids. Germline assignment: CDR1 GTSNPN and CDR2 SVGIG (reference sequence). CDR3 sequence reads: CAWSGDRGSGETQYF. CDR3 bases: TGTGCCTGGAGTGGGGACAGGGGATCTGGAGAGACCCAGTACTTC.

The chain is built from TRBV6-2 or TRBV6-3 and TRBJ2-1, with D maybe TRBD2 (5 bases). This CDR3 spans 16 amino acids. V shed 2 bases and J shed 2 bases, with 13 bases lying between them. The germline gives CDR1 MNHEY, CDR2 SVGEGT. CDR3 nucleotides: TGTGCCAGCAGTTACATCCGGACTCTCACCTACAATGAGCAGTTCTTC. Its protein is CASSYIRTLTYNEQFF.

In its sample, this clonotype was seen many times. The chain uses TRBV28 and TRBJ2-5, with 8 nucleotides matching TRBD1. CDR1 is MDHEN, CDR2 SYDVKM, per germline. The CDR3 covers 16 residues. Trimming removed 2 bases from V and 1 base from J; junction bases left unmatched: 6. This CDR3 reads CASSLTGTGFQETQYF. In DNA form, the CDR3 reads TGTGCCAGCAGTTTAACCGGGACAGGTTTCCAAGAGACCCAGTACTTC.

To note about this clonotype: One junction end does not reproduce the germline sequence, and a read error may be involved. The chain carries TRBV5-6 and TRBJ1-2; D possibly corresponds to TRBD1 (5 bases). CDR1 is SGHDT and CDR2 is YYEEEE in the germline V gene. This CDR3 is 15 amino acids long. The CDR3 sequence: CASSLVVEGNYGYTF. In DNA form, the CDR3 reads TGTGCCAGCAGCTTGGTTGTCGAGGGGAACTACGGCTACACCTTC.

The V and J genes are TRBV6-1 and TRBJ1-2; unclear D gene. The V end lost 3 bases, the J end lost 4 bases, and 15 bases lay between the germline ends. The CDR3 covers 15 residues. The germline gives CDR1 MNHNS, CDR2 SASEGT. Written as DNA, the CDR3 is TGTGCCAGCAGTGACCAACCGACAACTACCTATGGCTACACCTTC. Translation: CASSDQPTTTYGYTF.

The table lists this clonotype with a few counts. Because it lacks the conserved phenylalanine or tryptophan at the end, this CDR3 is likely a read error. The chain links TRBV27 to TRBJ1-1; tentatively, D is TRBD1 (5 bases). The germline V gene encodes CDR1 MNHEY and CDR2 SMNVEV (reference sequence). V was shortened by 2 bases and J by 0 bases, with 10 bases between the two germline ends. This CDR3 comprises 15 residues. The CDR3 region is CASSLRRGMNTEAFS. The CDR3 DNA is TGTGCCAGCAGTTTACGGAGGGGAATGAACACTGAAGCTTTCTCT.

The CDR3 sequence: CASSQPQASLAYEQYF. The CDR3 DNA reads TGCGCCAGCAGCCAACCTCAGGCTTCACTAGCCTACGAGCAGTACTTC. J is TRBJ2-7 and V is TRBV4-1, with D possibly matching TRBD2 (5 bases). CDR3 length: 16 residues. Trimming pared 2 bases from V and 2 bases from J, leaving 16 bases between. Germline V CDR1 and CDR2: MGHRA, YSYEKL.

The rearrangement joins TRBV5-1 to TRBJ2-3, with 10 bases matching TRBD2. The CDR3 sequence is 16 residues long. The germline V gene encodes CDR1 SGHRS and CDR2 YFSETQ. Trimming removed 3 bases from V and 2 bases from J; junction bases left unmatched: 6. The CDR3 DNA is TGCGCCAGCAGCTACCGTAGCGGGGGGCCCACAGATACGCAGTATTTT. Its protein is CASSYRSGGPTDTQYF. The full variable domain, in which reference TRBV5-1 and TRBJ2-3 provide the parts outside the CDR3, is KAGVTQTPRYLIKTRGQQVTLSCSPISGHRSVSWYQQTPGQGLQFLFEYFSETQRNKGNFPGRFSGRQFSNSRSEMNVSTLELGDSALYLCASSYRSGGPTDTQYFGPGTRLTVL.

Comments on this clonotype: This may stem from a read error, because a much larger clone lies one nucleotide away. This rearrangement joins TRBV7-2 to TRBJ1-5; no clear D. V was pared by 0 bases and J by 3 bases, with 9 bases between. The germline CDR1 and CDR2 sequences are SGHTA and FQGNSA. The CDR3 is made up of 15 amino acids. CDR3 DNA: TGTGCCAGCAGCTTAGCGGCAGCGGCCAATCAGCCCCAGCATTTT. It codes for CASSLAAAANQPQHF.